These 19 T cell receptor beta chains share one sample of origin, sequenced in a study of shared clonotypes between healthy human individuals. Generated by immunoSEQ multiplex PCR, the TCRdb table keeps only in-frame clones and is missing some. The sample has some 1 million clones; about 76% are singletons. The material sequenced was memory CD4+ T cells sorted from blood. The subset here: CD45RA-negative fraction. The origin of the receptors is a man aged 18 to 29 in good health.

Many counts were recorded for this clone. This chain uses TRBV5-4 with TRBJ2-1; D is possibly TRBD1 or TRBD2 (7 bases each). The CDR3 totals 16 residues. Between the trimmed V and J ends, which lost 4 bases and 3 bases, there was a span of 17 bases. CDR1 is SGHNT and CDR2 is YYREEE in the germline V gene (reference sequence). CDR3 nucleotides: TGTGCCAGCAGCCTTCAGGGGGGGGCCATCTACAATGAGCAGTTCTTC. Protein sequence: CASSLQGGAIYNEQFF.

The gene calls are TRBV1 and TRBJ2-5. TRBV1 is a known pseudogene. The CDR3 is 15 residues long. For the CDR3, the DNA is TGCACCAGCAGGCCTCGGGGGCAGAGCTCGGAGACCCAGTACTTC. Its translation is CTSRPRGQSSETQYF.

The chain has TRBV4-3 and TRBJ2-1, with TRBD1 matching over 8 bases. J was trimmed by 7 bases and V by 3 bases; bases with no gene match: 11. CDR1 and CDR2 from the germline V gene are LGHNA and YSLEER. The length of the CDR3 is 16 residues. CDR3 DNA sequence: TGCGCCAGCAGCCATGGGACAGGATTCATCCTAAATGAGCAGTTCTTC. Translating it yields CASSHGTGFILNEQFF.

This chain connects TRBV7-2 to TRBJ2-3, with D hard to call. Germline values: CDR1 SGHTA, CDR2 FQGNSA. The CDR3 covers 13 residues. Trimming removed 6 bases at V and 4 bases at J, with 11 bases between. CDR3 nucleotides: TGTGCCAGCAGTCCCGACCCGGCAGATACGCAGTATTTT. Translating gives CASSPDPADTQYF.

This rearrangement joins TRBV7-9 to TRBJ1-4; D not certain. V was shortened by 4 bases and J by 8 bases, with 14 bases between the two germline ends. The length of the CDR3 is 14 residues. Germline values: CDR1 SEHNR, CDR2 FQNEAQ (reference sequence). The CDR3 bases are TGTGCCAGCAGCTCCCCGCCGGGAGGGGAAAAACTGTTTTTT. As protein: CASSSPPGGEKLFF.

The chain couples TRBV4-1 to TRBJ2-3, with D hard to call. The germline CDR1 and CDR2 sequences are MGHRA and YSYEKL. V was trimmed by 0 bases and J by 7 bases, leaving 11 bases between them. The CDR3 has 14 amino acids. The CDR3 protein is CASSQDRAGYTQYF. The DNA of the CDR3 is TGCGCCAGCAGCCAAGATCGGGCCGGGTATACGCAGTATTTT.

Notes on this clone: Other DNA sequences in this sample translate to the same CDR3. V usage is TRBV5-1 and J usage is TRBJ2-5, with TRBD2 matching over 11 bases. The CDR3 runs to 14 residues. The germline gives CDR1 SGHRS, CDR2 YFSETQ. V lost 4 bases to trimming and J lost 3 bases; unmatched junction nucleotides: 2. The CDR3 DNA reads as TGCGCCAGCAGCAAGGGACTAGCGGAAGAGACCCAGTACTTC. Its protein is CASSKGLAEETQYF.

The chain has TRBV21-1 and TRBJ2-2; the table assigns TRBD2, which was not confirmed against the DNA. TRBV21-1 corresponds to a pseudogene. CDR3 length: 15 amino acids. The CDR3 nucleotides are TGTGCCAACGACCGGCTGCTAGCGGGGGTGGGGGAGCTGTTTTTT. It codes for CANDRLLAGVGELFF.

The CDR3 region is CASSLHRGSSGNTIYF. Here the CDR3 DNA reads TGTGCCAGCTCACTCCACAGGGGGAGCTCTGGAAACACCATATATTTT. V is TRBV18 and J is TRBJ1-3, with 8 bases fitting TRBD1. Germline CDR1 and CDR2: KGHSH and LQKENI. CDR3 length: 16 residues. With 4 bases clipped from V and 0 bases from J, the junction kept 5 bases outside the gene matches.

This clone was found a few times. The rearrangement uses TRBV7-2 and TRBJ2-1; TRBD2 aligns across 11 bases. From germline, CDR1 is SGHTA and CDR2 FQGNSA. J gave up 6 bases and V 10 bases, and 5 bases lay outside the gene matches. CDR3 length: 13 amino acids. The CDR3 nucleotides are TGTGCCAACGGACTAGCGGGCACCAATGAGCAGTTCTTC. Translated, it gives CANGLAGTNEQFF.

The CDR3 nucleotides are TGTGCCAGCAGCCCCCGTGTGTATAGCAATCAGCCCCAGCATTTT. It encodes CASSPRVYSNQPQHF. The rearrangement joins TRBV28 to TRBJ1-5; unclear D gene. The CDR3 has 15 amino acids. The germline V gene encodes CDR1 MDHEN and CDR2 SYDVKM. V was shortened by 6 bases and J by 0 bases, with 12 bases between the two germline ends. The entire variable domain, with the rest obtained from reference TRBV28 and TRBJ1-5, is as follows: DVKVTQSSRYLVKRTGEKVFLECVQDMDHENMFWYRQDPGLGLRLIYFSYDVKMKEKGDIPEGYSVSREKKERFSLILESASTNQTSMYLCASSPRVYSNQPQHFGDGTRLSIL.

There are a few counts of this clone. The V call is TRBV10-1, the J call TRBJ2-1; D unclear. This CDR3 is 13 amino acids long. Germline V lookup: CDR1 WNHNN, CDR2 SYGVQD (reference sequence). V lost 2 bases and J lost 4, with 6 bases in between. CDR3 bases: TGCGCCAGCAGTGAGGGTCTTTACAATGAGCAGTTCTTC. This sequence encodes CASSEGLYNEQFF.

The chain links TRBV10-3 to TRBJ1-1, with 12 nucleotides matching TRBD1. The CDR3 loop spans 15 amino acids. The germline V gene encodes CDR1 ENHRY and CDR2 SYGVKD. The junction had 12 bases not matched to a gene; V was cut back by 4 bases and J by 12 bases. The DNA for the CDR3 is TGTGCCATCAGTGCCGGGACAGGGGGCCGGGGGGAGTCTTTCTTT. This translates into CAISAGTGGRGESFF.

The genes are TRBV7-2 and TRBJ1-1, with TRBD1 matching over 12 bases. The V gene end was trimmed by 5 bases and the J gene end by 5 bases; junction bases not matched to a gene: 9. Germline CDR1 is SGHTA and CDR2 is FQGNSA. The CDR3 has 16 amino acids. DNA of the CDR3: TGTGCCAGCAGCCTCCCGGGACAGGGGGCGAGGACTGAAGCTTTCTTT. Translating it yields CASSLPGQGARTEAFF. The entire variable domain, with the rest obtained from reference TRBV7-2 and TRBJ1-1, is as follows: GAGVSQSPSNKVTEKGKDVELRCDPISGHTALYWYRQSLGQGLEFLIYFQGNSAPDKSGLPSDRFSAERTGGSVSTLTIQRTQQEDSAVYLCASSLPGQGARTEAFFGQGTRLTVV.

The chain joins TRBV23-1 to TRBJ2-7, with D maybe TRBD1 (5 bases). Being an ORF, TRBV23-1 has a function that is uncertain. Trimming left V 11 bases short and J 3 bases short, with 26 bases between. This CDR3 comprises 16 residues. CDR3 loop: CAPGRQACSPYYEQYF. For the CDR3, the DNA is TGCGCCCCAGGGCGGCAGGCCTGCTCCCCCTACTACGAGCAGTACTTC.

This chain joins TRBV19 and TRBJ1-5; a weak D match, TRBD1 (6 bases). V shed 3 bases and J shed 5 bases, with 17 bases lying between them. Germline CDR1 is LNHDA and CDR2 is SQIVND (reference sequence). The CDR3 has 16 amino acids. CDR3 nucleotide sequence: TGTGCCAGTAGTATGGGTACAGGGAGGGGTGATCAGCCCCAGCATTTT. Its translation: CASSMGTGRGDQPQHF. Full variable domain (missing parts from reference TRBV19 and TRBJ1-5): DGGITQSPKYLFRKEGQNVTLSCEQNLNHDAMYWYRQDPGQGLRLIYYSQIVNDFQKGDIAEGYSVSREKKESFPLTVTSAQKNPTAFYLCASSMGTGRGDQPQHFGDGTRLSIL.

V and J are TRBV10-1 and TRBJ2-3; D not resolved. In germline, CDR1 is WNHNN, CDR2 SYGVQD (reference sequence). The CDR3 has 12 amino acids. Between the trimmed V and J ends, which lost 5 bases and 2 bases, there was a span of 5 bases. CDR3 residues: CASSPNTDTQYF. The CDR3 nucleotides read TGCGCCAGCAGTCCTAACACAGATACGCAGTATTTT.

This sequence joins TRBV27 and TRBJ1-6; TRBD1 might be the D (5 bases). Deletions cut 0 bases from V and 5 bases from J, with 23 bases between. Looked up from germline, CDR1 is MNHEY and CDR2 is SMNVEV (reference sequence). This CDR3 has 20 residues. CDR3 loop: CASSLSKFPGGGFDNSPLHF. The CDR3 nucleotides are TGTGCCAGCAGTTTATCGAAATTTCCGGGGGGGGGATTCGATAATTCACCCCTCCACTTT.

In nucleotides, the CDR3 is TGTGCCAGCAGATCCCAGTGGGGGGGCGTTATTGGTAATTCACCCCTCCACTTT. It specifies CASRSQWGGVIGNSPLHF. The chain couples TRBV27 to TRBJ1-6, with D perhaps matching TRBD1 (6 bases). This CDR3 region has 18 residues. CDR1 and CDR2 from the germline V gene are MNHEY and SMNVEV (reference sequence). The ends were cut back, 6 bases at V and 6 bases at J, with 24 bases in the middle.